This T cell receptor beta chain was captured in a study of human T cells and chemical hapten exposure. Study information: Across samples, TCR yields varied, mostly owing to small differences in pooled library volumes.

TCRdb re-called the RACE reads through MiXCR, storing one row per CDR3 protein. The sample yields a few hundred thousand distinct CDR3 sequences, under 6.5% seen once. The germline gives CDR1 DFQATT, CDR2 SNEGSKA (reference sequence). The CDR3 loop spans 14 amino acids. Trimming cost V 6 bases and J 0 bases, with 11 bases left between them. Time point specified: patch test 2, 6 weeks after DPC sensitization. Treatment: therapeutic diphenylcyclopropenone sensitization with weekly scalp DPC. Patients had alopecia, were aged 18 to 70, and were not pregnant. This clonotype was sampled from a woman aged 18-29 years with alopecia areata. Some clones in this sample may be carry-over from other donors' samples. This sequence joins TRBV20-1 and TRBJ2-2; D is perhaps TRBD2 (5 bases). Sample: whole blood, taken in connection with sensitization to the hapten diphenylcyclopropenone (DPC). The CDR3 spells CSAEGDSNTGELFF. The CDR3 DNA sequence: TGCAGTGCCGAGGGTGATTCGAACACCGGGGAGCTGTTTTTT.